This paragraph reports one T cell receptor (beta chain). Measured with immunoSEQ multiplex PCR; TCRdb has only the in-frame clones, and not every one. The data hold around 100,000 clones, with around nine tenths observed a single time. Between the trimmed V and J ends, which lost 5 bases and 2 bases, there was a span of 13 bases. Germline loops: CDR1 SGHVS, CDR2 FQNEAQ. This CDR3 has 15 residues. This specimen comes from a study of control samples from healthy donors and cancer patients. This TCR was recovered from a man in his fifties or sixties with lung cancer. Sequences were obtained from PBMCs. This rearrangement joins TRBV7-8 to TRBJ1-3; TRBD1 is a possible D gene (5 bases). This CDR3 reads CASSPQGFTGNTIYF. In DNA form, the CDR3 reads TGTGCCAGCAGCCCCCAGGGTTTTACTGGAAACACCATATATTTT.